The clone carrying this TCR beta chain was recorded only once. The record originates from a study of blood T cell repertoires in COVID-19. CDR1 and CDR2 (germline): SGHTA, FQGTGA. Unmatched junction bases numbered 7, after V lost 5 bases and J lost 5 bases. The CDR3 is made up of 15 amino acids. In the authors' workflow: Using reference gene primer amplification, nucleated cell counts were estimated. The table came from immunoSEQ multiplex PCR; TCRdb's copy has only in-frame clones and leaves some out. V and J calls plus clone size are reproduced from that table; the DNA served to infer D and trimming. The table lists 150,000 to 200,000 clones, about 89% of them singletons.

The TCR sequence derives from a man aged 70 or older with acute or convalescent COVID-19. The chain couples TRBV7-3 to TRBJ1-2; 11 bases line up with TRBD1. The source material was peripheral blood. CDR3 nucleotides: TGTGCCAGCAGCCTTGCCGGGACAGGGGGATATGGCTACACCTTC. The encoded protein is CASSLAGTGGYGYTF.